This paragraph covers one T cell receptor (beta chain) sequence. Assay used: immunoSEQ multiplex PCR; TCRdb lists only in-frame clones, some missing. The sample contains about 21,000 clones, around nine tenths of which appear only once. The data are from a study of blood T cell repertoires in COVID-19. This CDR3 region has 15 residues. Germline trimming cut 6 bases from V and 1 base from J; bases unmatched to any gene: 8. Germline V CDR1 and CDR2: SNHLY, FYNNEI. Source material: peripheral blood. This TCR was sampled from a man in his 70s with active COVID-19. This chain uses TRBV2 with TRBJ1-1; TRBD1 matches 7 bases. The CDR3 nucleotides read TGTGCCAGCAGGCAAGACAGGGTAACGAACACTGAAGCTTTCTTT. It codes for CASRQDRVTNTEAFF.